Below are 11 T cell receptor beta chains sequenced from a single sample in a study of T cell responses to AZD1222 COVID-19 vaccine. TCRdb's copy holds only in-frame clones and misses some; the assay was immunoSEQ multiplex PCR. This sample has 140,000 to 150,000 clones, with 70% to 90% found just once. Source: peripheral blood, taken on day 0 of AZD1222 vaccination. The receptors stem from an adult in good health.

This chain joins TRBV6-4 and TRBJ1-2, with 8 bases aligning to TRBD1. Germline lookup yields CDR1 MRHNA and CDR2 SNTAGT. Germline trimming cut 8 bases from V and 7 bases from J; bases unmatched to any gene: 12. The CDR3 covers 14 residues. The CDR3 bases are TGTGCCAGCTGGTCCGGGACAGGTCTTCGTGGCTACACCTTC. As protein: CASWSGTGLRGYTF.

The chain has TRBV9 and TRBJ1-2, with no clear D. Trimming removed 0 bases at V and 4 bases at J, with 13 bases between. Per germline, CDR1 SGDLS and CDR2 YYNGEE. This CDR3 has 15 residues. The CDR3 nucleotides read TGTGCCAGCAGCGTAGAGGAGGGCGCAGGCTATGGCTACACCTTC. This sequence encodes CASSVEEGAGYGYTF. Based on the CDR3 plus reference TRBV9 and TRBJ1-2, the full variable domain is DSGVTQTPKHLITATGQRVTLRCSPRSGDLSVYWYQQSLDQGLQFLIQYYNGEERAKGNILERFSAQQFPDLHSELNLSSLELGDSALYFCASSVEEGAGYGYTFGSGTRLTVV.

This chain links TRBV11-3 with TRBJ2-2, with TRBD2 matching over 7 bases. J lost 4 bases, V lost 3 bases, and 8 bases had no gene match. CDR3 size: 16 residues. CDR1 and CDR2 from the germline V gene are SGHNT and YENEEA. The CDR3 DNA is TGTGCCAGCAGCTTGGGGGGGGATAGGGCCACCGGGGAGCTGTTTTTT. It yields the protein CASSLGGDRATGELFF.

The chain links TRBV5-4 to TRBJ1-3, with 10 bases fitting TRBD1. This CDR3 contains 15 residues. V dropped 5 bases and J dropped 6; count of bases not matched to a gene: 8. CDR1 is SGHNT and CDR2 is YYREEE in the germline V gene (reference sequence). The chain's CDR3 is CASSTSGTGVNTIYF. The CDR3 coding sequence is TGTGCCAGCAGTACCTCCGGGACAGGGGTAAACACCATATATTTT.

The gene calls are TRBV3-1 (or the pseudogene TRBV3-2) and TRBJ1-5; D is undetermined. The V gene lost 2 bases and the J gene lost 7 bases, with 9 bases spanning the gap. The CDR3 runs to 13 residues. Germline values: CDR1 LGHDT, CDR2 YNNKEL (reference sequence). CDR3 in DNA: TGTGCCAGCAGCCAATATGCGGCCCAGCCCCAGCATTTT. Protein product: CASSQYAAQPQHF.

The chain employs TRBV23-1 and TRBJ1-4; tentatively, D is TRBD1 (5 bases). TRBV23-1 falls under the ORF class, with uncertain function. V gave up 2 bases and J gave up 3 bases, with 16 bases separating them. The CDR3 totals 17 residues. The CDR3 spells CASSQPGSTVANEKLFF. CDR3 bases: TGCGCCAGCAGTCAACCCGGCTCGACAGTTGCTAATGAAAAACTGTTTTTT.

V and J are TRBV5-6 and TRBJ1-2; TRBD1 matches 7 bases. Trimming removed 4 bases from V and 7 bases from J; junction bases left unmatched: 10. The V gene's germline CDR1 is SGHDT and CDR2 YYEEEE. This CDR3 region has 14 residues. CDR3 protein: CASSTGQVLGGYTF. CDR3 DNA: TGTGCCAGCAGCACTGGACAGGTATTGGGTGGCTACACCTTC.

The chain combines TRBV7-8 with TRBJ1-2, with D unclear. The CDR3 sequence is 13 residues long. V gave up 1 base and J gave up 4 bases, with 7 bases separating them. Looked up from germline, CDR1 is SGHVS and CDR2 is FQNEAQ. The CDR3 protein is CASSLGSAYGYTF. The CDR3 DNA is TGTGCCAGCAGCTTAGGCTCAGCCTATGGCTACACCTTC.

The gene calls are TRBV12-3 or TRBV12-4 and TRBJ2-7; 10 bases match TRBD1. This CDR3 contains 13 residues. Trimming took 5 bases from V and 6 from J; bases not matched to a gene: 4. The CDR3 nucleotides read TGTGCCAGCAGTCGACAGGGGGCACGCGAGCAGTACTTC. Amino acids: CASSRQGAREQYF.

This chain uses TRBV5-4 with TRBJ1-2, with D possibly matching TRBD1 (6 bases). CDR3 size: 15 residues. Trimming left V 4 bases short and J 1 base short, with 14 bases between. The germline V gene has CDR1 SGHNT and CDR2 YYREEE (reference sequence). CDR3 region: CASSPTSGVNYGYTF. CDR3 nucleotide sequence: TGTGCCAGCAGCCCCACCTCAGGGGTTAACTATGGCTACACCTTC. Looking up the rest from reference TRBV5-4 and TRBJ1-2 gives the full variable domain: ETGVTQSPTHLIKTRGQQVTLRCSSQSGHNTVSWYQQALGQGPQFIFQYYREEENGRGNFPPRFSGLQFPNYSSELNVNALELDDSALYLCASSPTSGVNYGYTFGSGTRLTVV.

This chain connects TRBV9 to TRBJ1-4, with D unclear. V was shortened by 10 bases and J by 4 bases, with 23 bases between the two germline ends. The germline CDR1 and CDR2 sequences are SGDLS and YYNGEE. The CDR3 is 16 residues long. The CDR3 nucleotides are TGTGCCCGCACAAGGGCGGCCTCTTTCAATAATGAAAAACTGTTTTTT. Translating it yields CARTRAASFNNEKLFF.